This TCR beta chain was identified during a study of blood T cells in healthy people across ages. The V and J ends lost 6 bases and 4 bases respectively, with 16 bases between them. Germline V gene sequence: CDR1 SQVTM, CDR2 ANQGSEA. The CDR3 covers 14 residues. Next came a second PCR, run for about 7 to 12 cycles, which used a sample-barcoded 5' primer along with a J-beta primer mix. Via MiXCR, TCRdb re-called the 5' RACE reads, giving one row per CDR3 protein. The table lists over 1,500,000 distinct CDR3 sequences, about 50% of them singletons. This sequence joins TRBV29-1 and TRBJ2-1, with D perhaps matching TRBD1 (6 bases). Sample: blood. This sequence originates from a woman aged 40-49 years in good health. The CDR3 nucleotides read TGCAGCGTCCACCCCAGGGGATCTTACAATGAGCAGTTCTTC. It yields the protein CSVHPRGSYNEQFF.